This entry concerns a single TCR beta chain. Only in-frame clones appear in the TCRdb table, and some are missing; sequencing was by immunoSEQ multiplex PCR. This sample has around 2.1 million clones, with approximately 94% found just once. The J segment lost 6 bases and the V segment lost 5 bases, leaving 4 bases of the junction unmatched. Per the germline V gene, CDR1 is LNHDA and CDR2 is SQIVND (reference sequence). The CDR3 runs 13 residues. The sample is drawn from a study of shared clonotypes between healthy human individuals. This sequence joins TRBV19 and TRBJ1-5, with 7 bases aligning to TRBD1. The TCR comes from a man aged 18 to 29 in good health. Sequencing input: naive CD4+ T cells sorted from blood. Subset indicated: CD45RA+ positively selected. The CDR3 loop reads CASSVDRFQPQHF. In nucleotides, the CDR3 is TGTGCCAGTAGTGTGGACAGGTTTCAGCCCCAGCATTTT.